This entry lists 32 T cell receptor beta chains sequenced from one sample in a study of blood T cell repertoires in COVID-19. Clones were sequenced by immunoSEQ multiplex PCR, and TCRdb holds only the in-frame ones, with some missing. The repertoire holds 200,000 to 250,000 clones, with roughly 80% as singletons. Sequencing used peripheral blood. The source is a woman aged 40 to 55 with active or convalescent COVID-19.

This chain joins TRBV20-1 and TRBJ2-3; no clear D. This CDR3 has 12 amino acids. Trimming pared 3 bases from V and 8 bases from J, leaving 12 bases between. Germline V gives CDR1 DFQATT, CDR2 SNEGSKA (reference sequence). The CDR3 bases are TGCAGTGCTAGTGGTTCGCCAGGTACGCAGTATTTT. Protein: CSASGSPGTQYF.

The chain couples TRBV9 to TRBJ2-7, with 9 bases fitting TRBD1. Losses at the gene ends were 3 bases for V and 7 bases for J; bases not matched to a gene: 11. Germline-derived CDR1 and CDR2 are SGDLS and YYNGEE. This CDR3 region has 15 residues. CDR3 amino acids: CASSAFTGGKEEQYF. The DNA of the CDR3 is TGTGCCAGCAGCGCCTTTACAGGGGGCAAAGAGGAGCAGTACTTC.

The rearrangement links TRBV30 to TRBJ2-7, with D perhaps matching TRBD1 (6 bases). This CDR3 has 15 amino acids. Trimming removed 0 bases at V and 2 bases at J, with 14 bases between. CDR1 GTSNPN and CDR2 SVGIG come from the germline V gene (reference sequence). Here the CDR3 DNA reads TGTGCCTGGAGTGTACCAACAGGGAGTGCCTACGAGCAGTACTTC. Its translation: CAWSVPTGSAYEQYF.

The CDR3 DNA follows: TGCGCCAGCAGCCAAGTCTGGGCGGGGGGAGCCAAAAACATTCAGTACTTC. As protein: CASSQVWAGGAKNIQYF. The chain uses TRBV4-1 and TRBJ2-4, with 8 positions matching TRBD2. CDR3 length: 17 amino acids. V was clipped by 1 base and J by 0 bases; unmatched bases: 5. The germline V gene encodes CDR1 MGHRA and CDR2 YSYEKL.

The rearrangement links TRBV7-8 to TRBJ1-4; the D gene is possibly TRBD1 (5 bases). The CDR3 has 14 amino acids. Germline assignment: CDR1 SGHVS and CDR2 FQNEAQ. V lost 6 bases, J lost 5 bases, and 13 bases lay in between. Here the CDR3 DNA reads TGTGCCAGCAGAACCCGGGGGGGGAATGAAAAACTGTTTTTT. This translates into CASRTRGGNEKLFF.

V is TRBV3-1 (or the pseudogene TRBV3-2) and J is TRBJ1-1, with 8 positions matching TRBD1. From germline, CDR1 is LGHDT and CDR2 YNNKEL (reference sequence). Trimming at V came to 0 bases and at J to 1 base, leaving 7 bases not matched to a gene. CDR3 length equals 17 residues. Here the CDR3 DNA reads TGTGCCAGCAGCCAAGATTTAGGGGGACAGGAGAACACTGAAGCTTTCTTT. Its translation: CASSQDLGGQENTEAFF.

This clone came up once. The chain has TRBV7-8 and TRBJ1-4; TRBD1 might be the D (6 bases). Trimming took off 7 bases at V and 2 bases at J, with 17 bases between the two ends. The CDR3 has 16 residues. Germline CDR1 reads SGHVS; CDR2 reads FQNEAQ. The CDR3 DNA sequence: TGTGCCAGCAACAATAAGGGGGGGCTTACTAATGAAAAACTGTTTTTT. It encodes CASNNKGGLTNEKLFF.

This clone was picked up one time. The chain uses TRBV19 and TRBJ1-1; no firm D call. The CDR3 has 15 amino acids. Trimming shortened V by 4 bases and J by 1 base, and 13 bases separated the two germline ends. CDR1 and CDR2 (germline): LNHDA, SQIVND (reference sequence). CDR3 coding DNA: TGTGCCAGTAGTACCCGCTTAAGAGGGAACACTGAAGCTTTCTTT. It codes for CASSTRLRGNTEAFF. Full variable domain (outside the CDR3, taken from reference TRBV19 and TRBJ1-1): DGGITQSPKYLFRKEGQNVTLSCEQNLNHDAMYWYRQDPGQGLRLIYYSQIVNDFQKGDIAEGYSVSREKKESFPLTVTSAQKNPTAFYLCASSTRLRGNTEAFFGQGTRLTVV.

The rearrangement links TRBV30 to TRBJ1-1, with D possibly being TRBD1 (5 bases). In germline, CDR1 is GTSNPN, CDR2 SVGIG (reference sequence). The CDR3 loop spans 13 amino acids. V was shortened by 1 base and J by 2 bases, with 8 bases between the two germline ends. CDR3 in DNA: TGTGCCTGGAGTGCCGGGACTAACACTGAAGCTTTCTTT. It translates to CAWSAGTNTEAFF.

J is TRBJ1-2 and V is TRBV5-5, with D tentatively TRBD1 (5 bases). The CDR3 covers 15 residues. Germline V gives CDR1 SGHKS, CDR2 YYEKEE (reference sequence). V gave up 1 base and J gave up 3 bases, with 13 bases separating them. The CDR3, as DNA: TGTGCCAGCAGCTTGTATGGGGTAGGGGACTATGGCTACACCTTC. It translates to CASSLYGVGDYGYTF.

The chain carries TRBV18 and TRBJ1-4, with D possibly TRBD1 on 6 matching bases. The CDR3 is 16 residues long. V was cut by 3 bases and J by 1 base, with 12 bases left in between. Per germline, CDR1 KGHSH and CDR2 LQKENI. CDR3 loop: CASSPRGALTNEKLFF. The CDR3 DNA is TGTGCCAGCTCACCCCGGGGGGCGCTAACTAATGAAAAACTGTTTTTT.

This clone has more than one count but fewer than ten. The chain links TRBV6-2 or TRBV6-3 to TRBJ1-5; 7 positions agree with TRBD1. In germline, CDR1 is MNHEY, CDR2 SVGEGT. V was clipped by 4 bases and J by 7 bases; unmatched bases: 4. This CDR3 has 13 amino acids. CDR3 sequence: CASSSDRRQPQHF. The CDR3 nucleotides read TGTGCCAGCAGTTCGGACAGGAGGCAGCCCCAGCATTTT.

V is TRBV3-1 (or the pseudogene TRBV3-2) and J is TRBJ2-7, with TRBD2 as a possible D gene (6 bases). CDR1 LGHDT and CDR2 YNNKEL come from the germline V gene (reference sequence). This CDR3 spans 14 amino acids. Trimming shortened V by 6 bases and J by 6 bases, and 18 bases separated the two germline ends. The CDR3 loop is CASSPDLSGGEQYF. The CDR3 DNA reads as TGTGCCAGCAGTCCGGACCTCTCCGGGGGCGAGCAGTACTTC.

The chain recombines TRBV19 with TRBJ1-1; D is uncertain. This CDR3 comprises 13 residues. Germline V gene data show CDR1 as LNHDA and CDR2 as SQIVND (reference sequence). Trimming removed 5 bases at V and 4 bases at J, with 11 bases between. The CDR3 nucleotides are TGTGCCAGTAGTTCTCAGATCTCCACTGAAGCTTTCTTT. As protein: CASSSQISTEAFF.

The genes are TRBV30 and TRBJ1-2; D call uncertain. Germline lookup yields CDR1 GTSNPN and CDR2 SVGIG (reference sequence). Trimming removed 4 bases from V and 5 bases from J, with 14 bases in between. The CDR3 contains 13 residues. CDR3 bases: TGTGCCTGGACTCCCTGGGGAGGGTATGGCTACACCTTC. Encoded protein: CAWTPWGGYGYTF.

This clone was seen only once. This chain uses TRBV4-1 with TRBJ1-5; TRBD1 aligns across 8 bases. V dropped 3 bases and J dropped 6; count of bases not matched to a gene: 7. CDR3 length: 15 residues. The germline CDR1 and CDR2 sequences are MGHRA and YSYEKL. The DNA of the CDR3 is TGCGCCAGCAGCCAGATGGGACAGGCGGTTCAGCCCCAGCATTTT. Protein product: CASSQMGQAVQPQHF.

For the CDR3, the DNA is TGTGCCAGCTCACCGGGGGCGTACACCGGGGAGCTGTTTTTT. Translating it yields CASSPGAYTGELFF. The chain links TRBV18 to TRBJ2-2, with D perhaps matching TRBD1 (6 bases). Trimming left V 3 bases short and J 3 bases short, with 8 bases between. Looked up from germline, CDR1 is KGHSH and CDR2 is LQKENI. The CDR3 loop spans 14 amino acids. Supplemented by reference TRBV18 and TRBJ2-2, the full variable domain reads NAGVMQNPRHLVRRRGQEARLRCSPMKGHSHVYWYRQLPEEGLKFMVYLQKENIIDESGMPKERFSAEFPKEGPSILRIQQVVRGDSAAYFCASSPGAYTGELFFGEGSRLTVL.

The CDR3 bases are TGTGCCTGGAGTGTATCAGGGGGCACTGAAGCTTTCTTT. Translation: CAWSVSGGTEAFF. This sequence joins TRBV30 and TRBJ1-1; 7 positions agree with TRBD1. J gave up 4 bases and V 0 bases, and 2 bases lay outside the gene matches. In germline, CDR1 is GTSNPN, CDR2 SVGIG (reference sequence). The CDR3 is made up of 13 amino acids.

The gene calls are TRBV5-4 and TRBJ2-3; D is unclear. Germline CDR1 and CDR2: SGHNT and YYREEE (reference sequence). Trimming pared 3 bases from V and 1 base from J, leaving 12 bases between. The CDR3 is 15 residues long. The CDR3 reads CASSSFWAGTDTQYF. The CDR3 DNA is TGTGCCAGCAGCTCGTTCTGGGCCGGCACAGATACGCAGTATTTT. Together with reference TRBV5-4 and TRBJ2-3, the CDR3 gives the full variable domain: ETGVTQSPTHLIKTRGQQVTLRCSSQSGHNTVSWYQQALGQGPQFIFQYYREEENGRGNFPPRFSGLQFPNYSSELNVNALELDDSALYLCASSSFWAGTDTQYFGPGTRLTVL.

The CDR3 nucleotides are TGTGCCAGCAGTGACTCGAGCGACGGGTACAATGAGCAGTTCTTC. Translation: CASSDSSDGYNEQFF. The chain couples TRBV6-4 to TRBJ2-1; no firm D call. Germline lookup yields CDR1 MRHNA and CDR2 SNTAGT. CDR3 length: 15 amino acids. V lost 0 bases to trimming and J lost 4 bases, with 10 bases between them.

The chain links TRBV27 to TRBJ2-3; 7 bases are a match to TRBD2. V shed 7 bases, J shed 0 bases, and the junction held 7 bases outside the gene matches. The CDR3 loop spans 15 amino acids. CDR1 and CDR2 from the germline V gene are MNHEY and SMNVEV (reference sequence). CDR3 region: CASTTGTTSTDTQYF. CDR3 in DNA: TGTGCCAGCACCACCGGGACTACTAGCACAGATACGCAGTATTTT.

J is TRBJ1-2 and V is TRBV29-1, with 7 bases that match TRBD1. V was clipped by 6 bases and J by 4 bases; unmatched bases: 5. CDR1 is SQVTM, CDR2 ANQGSEA, per germline. This CDR3 region has 12 residues. CDR3 protein: CSVTGFGYGYTF. The DNA of the CDR3 is TGCAGCGTGACAGGGTTCGGCTATGGCTACACCTTC.

This sequence joins TRBV5-6 and TRBJ1-2; D is unclear. Germline V CDR1 and CDR2: SGHDT, YYEEEE. The CDR3 covers 15 residues. V lost 5 bases and J lost 0, with 14 bases in between. In nucleotides, the CDR3 is TGTGCCAGCAGAAAGAGGACGGGAACTAACTATGGCTACACCTTC. Protein sequence: CASRKRTGTNYGYTF.

V and J are TRBV6-2 or TRBV6-3 and TRBJ1-5; D may be TRBD1 (5 bases). Trimming cost V 5 bases and J 3 bases, with 8 bases left between them. The CDR3 has 13 residues. Germline assignment: CDR1 MNHEY and CDR2 SVGEGT. The CDR3 loop is CASSQGFNQPQHF. As DNA, the CDR3 is TGTGCCAGCAGTCAGGGATTCAATCAGCCCCAGCATTTT.

The rearrangement links TRBV6-5 to TRBJ2-7; TRBD1 matches 8 bases. The length of the CDR3 is 16 residues. Trimming took 4 bases from V and 0 from J; bases not matched to a gene: 8. The germline gives CDR1 MNHEY, CDR2 SVGAGI. This CDR3 is CASSSEDRANSYEQYV. In DNA form, the CDR3 reads TGTGCCAGCAGTTCAGAGGACAGGGCAAACTCCTACGAGCAGTACGTC.

The V gene is TRBV5-1, the J gene TRBJ1-4, with D perhaps TRBD1 (6 bases). V lost 4 bases and J 7 bases, leaving 20 bases between the germline ends. CDR1 and CDR2 from the germline V gene are SGHRS and YFSETQ. CDR3 length equals 16 residues. CDR3 amino acids: CASSLVGGLTGEKLFF. DNA for the CDR3: TGCGCCAGCAGCCTGGTGGGGGGGCTCACTGGTGAAAAACTGTTTTTT.

This chain uses TRBV2 with TRBJ2-5, with TRBD1 as a possible D gene (5 bases). The germline V gene has CDR1 SNHLY and CDR2 FYNNEI. V was shortened by 2 bases and J by 5 bases, with 15 bases between the two germline ends. The CDR3 extends over 15 amino acids. The CDR3 coding sequence is TGTGCCAGCAGTGAACGAAGGGCAGGGTCGGAGACCCAGTACTTC. Translation: CASSERRAGSETQYF.

The chain combines TRBV5-1 with TRBJ1-5; D is uncertain. The CDR3 totals 15 residues. Trimming took off 0 bases at V and 4 bases at J, with 11 bases between the two ends. CDR1 and CDR2 from the germline V gene are SGHRS and YFSETQ. The CDR3 bases are TGCGCCAGCAGCTTGGACGCGGCGCGAAATCAGCCCCAGCATTTT. Residues: CASSLDAARNQPQHF.

The V call is TRBV2, the J call TRBJ1-2, with D perhaps matching TRBD1 (6 bases). The CDR3 is 14 residues long. V was clipped by 1 base and J by 5 bases, with 11 bases between them. CDR1 is SNHLY, CDR2 FYNNEI, per germline. The CDR3 DNA is TGTGCCAGCAGTGAAGACAGGGAGGGGTATGGCTACACCTTC. As protein: CASSEDREGYGYTF.

The chain joins TRBV10-2 to TRBJ1-2; no clear D. Germline loops: CDR1 WSHSY, CDR2 SAAADI. V was shortened by 7 bases and J by 2 bases, with 11 bases between the two germline ends. The CDR3 consists of 13 residues. The CDR3 loop is CASTNDKNYGYTF. CDR3 DNA sequence: TGCGCCAGCACCAATGACAAAAACTATGGCTACACCTTC.

The chain joins TRBV29-1 to TRBJ1-1; weak D call: TRBD1 (5 bases). The V and J ends lost 3 bases and 11 bases respectively, with 16 bases between them. Germline lookup yields CDR1 SQVTM and CDR2 ANQGSEA. The CDR3 contains 12 residues. The CDR3 DNA reads TGCAGCGTTGACCTTCAGGGACTGAATGCTTTCTTT. Its protein product is CSVDLQGLNAFF.

This clone has just a few counts. The rearrangement links TRBV2 to TRBJ2-3; D may be TRBD2 (5 bases). Per the germline V gene, CDR1 is SNHLY and CDR2 is FYNNEI. The CDR3 has 13 residues. The CDR3 loop reads CACALSAPDTQYF. CDR3 nucleotides: TGTGCTTGCGCCCTTAGCGCACCAGATACGCAGTATTTT.